This TCR beta chain was captured in a study of CD8+CD57+ T cells in acquired aplastic anemia (dated by TCRdb to 2016 to 2019). Regarding the study in general: On average, sorted CD4+ and CD8+ cells yielded around 3.5 ug of extracted DNA, with a range of about 0.18 to 30 ug. An average of around 10 million reads for CD4+ cells and approximately 11 million reads for CD8+ cells was obtained from healthy donor samples. Here is what the overall study found, with its caveats: No significant difference in CD8+ Simpson's diversity was found between patients and healthy controls (P=0.060). Approximately 31 CD8+ CDR3 sequences were found in both patients and controls but appeared to be highly expressed in patients and within the immunodominant clones of the patients.

Per the germline V gene, SGHAT is the CDR1 and FQNNGV is the CDR2. V is pared back by 0 bases and J by 2 bases, with 16 bases lying between the germline termini. From its cysteine to its phenylalanine, the CDR3 spans 18 amino acids. Of all the DNA, just the CDR3 is kept, 54 bases in frame from base 1. Genomic DNA was used as template for profiling of TCR beta VDJ combinations and CDR3 sequences. TCR repertoire sequencing was run on an Illumina HiSeq 2000. The original pipeline was this. Repertoire assessment relied on Simpson's diversity index, CDR3 size and DJ length profiles, and TRBV/TRBJ rearrangement plots. The immunodominant clone was defined as the most abundant DNA sequence in deep sequencing data. CDR3 amino acid sequences were screened for sharing across subjects and compared with published repertoires and the VDJdb database. The public reads were run again by TCRdb, first through fastp at Q25 and then through MiXCR, and only productive beta chains were kept. All rows with the same CDR3 protein become a single entry with the most common DNA and genes. TCRdb, not the original authors, processed these V and J calls. The sample table records about 130,000 distinct CDR3 sequences; 48% of these occur just once. Clones ranked in the top ten supply around 2.3% of the sample.

In its sample, this clonotype was seen a few times. Its specific antigen is unknown. Base-call qualities are not available, and no considerably larger clone is one nucleotide away. The study deep-sequenced TCR repertoires of sorted CD4+ and CD8+ blood T cells from severe aplastic anemia patients and healthy subjects. Ficoll-Paque density gradient centrifugation was used to isolate peripheral blood mononuclear cells. CD4+ and CD8+ T cells were sorted by FACS or magnetic beads before DNA extraction. The sequence was collected from a human donor in good health, serving as a control. Sequencing was carried out using sorted CD4+, CD8+, or CD8+CD57+ T cells (not recorded which) from PBMCs. The chain employs TRBV11-2 and TRBJ2-2; the D gene is possibly TRBD1, with 5 bases matching. The sequenced DNA: TGTGCCAGCAGCTTAGATTTTGGGGCAGGACCCAACACCGGGGAGCTGTTTTTT. This gives the protein CASSLDFGAGPNTGELFF.